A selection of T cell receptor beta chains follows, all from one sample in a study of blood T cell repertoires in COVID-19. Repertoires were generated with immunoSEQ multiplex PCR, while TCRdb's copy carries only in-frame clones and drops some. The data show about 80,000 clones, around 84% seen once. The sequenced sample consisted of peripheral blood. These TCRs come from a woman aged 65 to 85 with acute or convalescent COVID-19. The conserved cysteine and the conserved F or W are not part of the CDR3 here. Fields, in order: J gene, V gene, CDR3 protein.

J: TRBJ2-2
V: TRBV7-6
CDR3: ASSKLSGQGPGELF

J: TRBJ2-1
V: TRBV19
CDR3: ASSKREHSYNEQF

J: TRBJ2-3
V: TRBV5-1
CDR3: ASSLVFAGESTDTQY

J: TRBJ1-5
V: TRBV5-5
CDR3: ASSLDRGNQPQH

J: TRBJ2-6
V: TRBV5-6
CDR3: ASSLLASSGANVLT

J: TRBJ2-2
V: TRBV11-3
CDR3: ASSLGLAVNTGELF

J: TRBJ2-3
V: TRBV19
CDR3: ASSILGSGTTDTQY

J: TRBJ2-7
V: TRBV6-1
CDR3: ASSDRVNEQY

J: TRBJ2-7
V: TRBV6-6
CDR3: ASSNERRYEQY

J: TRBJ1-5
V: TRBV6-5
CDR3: ASSGQNSNQPQH

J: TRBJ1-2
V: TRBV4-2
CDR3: ASSQAAGRLSNYGYT

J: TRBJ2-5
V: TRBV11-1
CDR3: ASSPGTETQY

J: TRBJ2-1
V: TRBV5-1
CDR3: ASSYPLAGGYNEQF

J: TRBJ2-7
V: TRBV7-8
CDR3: ASSLAMTGGGPRGEQY

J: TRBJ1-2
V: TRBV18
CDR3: ASSPRGGVYGYT

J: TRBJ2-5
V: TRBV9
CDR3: ASSVGAWETQY